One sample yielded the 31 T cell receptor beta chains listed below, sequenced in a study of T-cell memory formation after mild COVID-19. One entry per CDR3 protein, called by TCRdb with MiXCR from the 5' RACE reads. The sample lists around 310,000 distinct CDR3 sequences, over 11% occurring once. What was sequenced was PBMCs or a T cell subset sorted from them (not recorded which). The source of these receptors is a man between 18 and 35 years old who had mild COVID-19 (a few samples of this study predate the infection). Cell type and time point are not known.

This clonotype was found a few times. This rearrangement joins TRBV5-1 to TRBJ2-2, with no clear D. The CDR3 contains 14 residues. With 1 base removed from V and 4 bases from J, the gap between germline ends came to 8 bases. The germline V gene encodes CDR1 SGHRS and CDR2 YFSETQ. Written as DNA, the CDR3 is TGCGCCAGCAGCTTGATCCTGAGCACCGGGGAGCTGTTTTTT. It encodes CASSLILSTGELFF.

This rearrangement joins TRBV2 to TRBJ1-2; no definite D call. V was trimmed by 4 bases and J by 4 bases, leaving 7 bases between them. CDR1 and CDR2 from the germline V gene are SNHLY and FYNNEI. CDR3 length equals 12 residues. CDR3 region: CASSAWTYGYTF. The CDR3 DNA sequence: TGTGCCAGCAGTGCCTGGACCTATGGCTACACCTTC.

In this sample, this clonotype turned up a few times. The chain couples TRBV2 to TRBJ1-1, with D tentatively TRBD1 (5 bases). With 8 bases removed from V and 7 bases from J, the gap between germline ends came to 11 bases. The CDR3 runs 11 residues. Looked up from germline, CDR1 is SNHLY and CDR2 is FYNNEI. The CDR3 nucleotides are TGTGCCAGCGCGAGGGGTGGTGAAGCTTTCTTT. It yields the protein CASARGGEAFF. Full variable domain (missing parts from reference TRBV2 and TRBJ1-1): EPEVTQTPSHQVTQMGQEVILRCVPISNHLYFYWYRQILGQKVEFLVSFYNNEISEKSEIFDDQFSVERPDGSNFTLKIRSTKLEDSAMYFCASARGGEAFFGQGTRLTVV.

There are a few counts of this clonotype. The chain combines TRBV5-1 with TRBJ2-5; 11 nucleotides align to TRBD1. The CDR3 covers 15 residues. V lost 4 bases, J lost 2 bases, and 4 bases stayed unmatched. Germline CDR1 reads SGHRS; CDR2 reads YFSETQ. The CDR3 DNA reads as TGCGCCAGCAGCCCGGACAGGGGGCAACAAGAGACCCAGTACTTC. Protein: CASSPDRGQQETQYF.

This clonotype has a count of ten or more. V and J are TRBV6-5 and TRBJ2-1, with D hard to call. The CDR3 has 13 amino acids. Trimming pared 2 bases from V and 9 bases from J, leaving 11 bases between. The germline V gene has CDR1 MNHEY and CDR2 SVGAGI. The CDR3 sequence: CASSYGEDSEQFF. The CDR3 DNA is TGTGCCAGCAGTTACGGAGAGGATAGTGAGCAGTTCTTC.

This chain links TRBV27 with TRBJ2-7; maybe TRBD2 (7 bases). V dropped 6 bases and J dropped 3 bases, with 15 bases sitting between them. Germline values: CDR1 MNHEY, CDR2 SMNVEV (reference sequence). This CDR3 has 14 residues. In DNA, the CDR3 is TGTGCCAGCAGGGGCGGGGGCGGCCTCTACGAGCAGTACTTC. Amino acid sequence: CASRGGGGLYEQYF.

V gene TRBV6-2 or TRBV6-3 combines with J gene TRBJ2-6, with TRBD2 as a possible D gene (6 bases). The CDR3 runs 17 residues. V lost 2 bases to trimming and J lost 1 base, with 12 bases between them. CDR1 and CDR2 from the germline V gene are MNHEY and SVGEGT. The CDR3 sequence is CASSYPRGRSGANVLTF. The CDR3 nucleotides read TGTGCCAGCAGTTACCCCCGAGGGAGGTCTGGGGCCAACGTCCTGACTTTC.

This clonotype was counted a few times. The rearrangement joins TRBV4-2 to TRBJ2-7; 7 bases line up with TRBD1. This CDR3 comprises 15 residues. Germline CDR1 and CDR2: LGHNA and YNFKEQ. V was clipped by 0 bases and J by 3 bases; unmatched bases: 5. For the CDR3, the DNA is TGTGCCAGCAGCCAAGATACGGCAGGGGGCTACGAGCAGTACTTC. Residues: CASSQDTAGGYEQYF.

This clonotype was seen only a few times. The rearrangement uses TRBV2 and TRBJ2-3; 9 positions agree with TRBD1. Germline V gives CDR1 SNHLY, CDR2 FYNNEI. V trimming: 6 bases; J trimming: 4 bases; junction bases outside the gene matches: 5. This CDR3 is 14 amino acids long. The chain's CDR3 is CASSPRTGADTQYF. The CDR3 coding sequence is TGTGCCAGCAGCCCTAGGACAGGGGCAGATACGCAGTATTTT.

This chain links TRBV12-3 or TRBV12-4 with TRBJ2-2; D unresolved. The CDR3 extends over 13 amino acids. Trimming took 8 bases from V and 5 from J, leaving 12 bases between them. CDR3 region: CASGGRPTGELFF. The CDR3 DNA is TGTGCCAGCGGTGGAAGGCCGACCGGGGAGCTGTTTTTT.

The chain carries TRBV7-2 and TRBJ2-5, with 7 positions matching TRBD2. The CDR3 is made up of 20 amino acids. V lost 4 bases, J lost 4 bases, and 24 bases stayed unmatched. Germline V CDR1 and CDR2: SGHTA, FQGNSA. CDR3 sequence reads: CASSSLPTRRGSPTGETQYF. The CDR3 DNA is TGTGCCAGCAGCTCCCTCCCAACTAGGCGCGGGAGCCCCACCGGAGAGACCCAGTACTTC.

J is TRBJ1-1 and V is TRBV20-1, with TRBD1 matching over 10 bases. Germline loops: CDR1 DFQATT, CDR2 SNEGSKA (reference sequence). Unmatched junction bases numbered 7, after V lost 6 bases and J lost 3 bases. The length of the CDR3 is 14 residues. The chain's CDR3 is CSATPGTGDTEAFF. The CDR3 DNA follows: TGCAGTGCGACACCCGGGACAGGGGACACTGAAGCTTTCTTT.

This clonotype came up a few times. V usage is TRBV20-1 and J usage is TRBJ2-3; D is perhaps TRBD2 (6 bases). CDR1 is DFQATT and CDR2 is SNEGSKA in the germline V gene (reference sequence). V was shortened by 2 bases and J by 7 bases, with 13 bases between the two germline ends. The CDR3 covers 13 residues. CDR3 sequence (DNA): TGCAGTGCTAGACCTACGACTAGTAATACGCAGTATTTT. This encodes CSARPTTSNTQYF.

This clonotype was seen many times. Written as DNA, the CDR3 is TGTGCCAGCAGCGAGGGGACAGGGAATGAGCAGTTCTTC. Its translation: CASSEGTGNEQFF. The V gene is TRBV9, the J gene TRBJ2-1, with 9 nucleotides matching TRBD1. This CDR3 has 13 amino acids. V lost 3 bases and J lost 7; bases outside the gene matches: 2. CDR1 SGDLS and CDR2 YYNGEE come from the germline V gene.

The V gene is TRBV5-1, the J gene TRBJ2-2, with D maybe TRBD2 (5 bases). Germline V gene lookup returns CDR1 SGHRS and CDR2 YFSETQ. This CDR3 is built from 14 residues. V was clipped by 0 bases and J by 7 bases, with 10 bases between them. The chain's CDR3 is CASSLVGGNGELFF. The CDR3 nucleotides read TGCGCCAGCAGCTTGGTAGGAGGAAACGGGGAGCTGTTTTTT.

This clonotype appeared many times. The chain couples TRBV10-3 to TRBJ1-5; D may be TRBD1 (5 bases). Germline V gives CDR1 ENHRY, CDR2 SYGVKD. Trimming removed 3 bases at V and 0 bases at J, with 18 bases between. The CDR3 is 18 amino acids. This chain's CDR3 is CAISENSQGPLSNQPQHF. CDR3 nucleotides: TGTGCCATCAGTGAAAACTCCCAGGGCCCCCTTAGCAATCAGCCCCAGCATTTT.

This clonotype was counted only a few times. CDR3 in DNA: TGTGCCAGCAGCCGGGACAGGGACGGCGAGCAGTTCTTC. Amino acid sequence: CASSRDRDGEQFF. The rearrangement joins TRBV14 to TRBJ2-1; 9 bases are a match to TRBD1. The CDR3 sequence is 13 residues long. The V and J ends lost 4 bases and 10 bases, in that order; junction bases with no gene match: 5. The V gene's germline CDR1 is SGHDN and CDR2 FVKESK.

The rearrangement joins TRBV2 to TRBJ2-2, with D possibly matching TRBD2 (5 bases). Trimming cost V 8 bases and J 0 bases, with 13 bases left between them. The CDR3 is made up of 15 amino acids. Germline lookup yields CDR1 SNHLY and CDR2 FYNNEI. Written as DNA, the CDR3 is TGTGCCAGCGGCGCGGGCCCTACGAACACCGGGGAGCTGTTTTTT. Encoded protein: CASGAGPTNTGELFF.

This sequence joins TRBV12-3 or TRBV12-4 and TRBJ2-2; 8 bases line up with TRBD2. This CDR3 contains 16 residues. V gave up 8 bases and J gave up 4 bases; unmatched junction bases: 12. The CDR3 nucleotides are TGTGCCAGCTGCCCGGGACTAGTTGTGATCACCGGGGAGCTGTTTTTT. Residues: CASCPGLVVITGELFF.

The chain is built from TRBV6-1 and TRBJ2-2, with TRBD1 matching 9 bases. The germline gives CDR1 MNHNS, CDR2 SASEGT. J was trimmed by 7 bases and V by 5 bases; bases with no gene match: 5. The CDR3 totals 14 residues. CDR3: CASSHRDRDGELFF. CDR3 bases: TGTGCCAGCAGTCACCGGGACAGGGACGGGGAGCTGTTTTTT.

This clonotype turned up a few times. CDR3 region: CSAKSQVRQETQYF. The CDR3 DNA sequence: TGCAGTGCAAAGTCCCAGGTCCGGCAAGAGACCCAGTACTTC. The rearrangement links TRBV20-1 to TRBJ2-5, with D uncertain. V shed 6 bases and J shed 2 bases, with 16 bases lying between them. CDR3 length: 14 residues. Looked up from germline, CDR1 is DFQATT and CDR2 is SNEGSKA (reference sequence).

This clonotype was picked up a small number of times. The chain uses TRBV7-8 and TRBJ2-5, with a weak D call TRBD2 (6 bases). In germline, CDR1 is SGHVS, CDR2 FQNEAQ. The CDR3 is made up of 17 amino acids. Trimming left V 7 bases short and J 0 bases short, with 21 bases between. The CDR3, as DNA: TGTGCCAGCATCCGGACAAGATGGAGGGACTACCAAGAGACCCAGTACTTC. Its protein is CASIRTRWRDYQETQYF.

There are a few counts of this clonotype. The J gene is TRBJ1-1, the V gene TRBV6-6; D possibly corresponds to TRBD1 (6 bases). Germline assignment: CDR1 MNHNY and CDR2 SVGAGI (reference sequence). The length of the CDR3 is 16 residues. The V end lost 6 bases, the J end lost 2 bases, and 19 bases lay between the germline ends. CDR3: CASSRRSGQPNTEAFF. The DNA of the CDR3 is TGTGCCAGCAGCCGTAGGTCGGGACAACCCAACACTGAAGCTTTCTTT.

CDR3 nucleotides: TGTGCCAGCAGTGTCCTCGACAGTCACAATGAGCAGTTCTTC. This sequence encodes CASSVLDSHNEQFF. The chain combines TRBV27 with TRBJ2-1, with TRBD1 as a possible D gene (5 bases). The V gene's germline CDR1 is MNHEY and CDR2 SMNVEV (reference sequence). Trimming stripped 5 bases from V and 5 bases from J, with 13 bases between. The CDR3 extends over 14 amino acids.

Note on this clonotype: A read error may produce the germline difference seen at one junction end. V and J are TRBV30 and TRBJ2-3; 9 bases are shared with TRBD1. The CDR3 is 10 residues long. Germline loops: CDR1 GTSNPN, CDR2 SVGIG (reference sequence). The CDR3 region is CAWSWDRVHF. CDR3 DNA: TGTGCCTGGAGTTGGGACAGGGTCCATTTT.

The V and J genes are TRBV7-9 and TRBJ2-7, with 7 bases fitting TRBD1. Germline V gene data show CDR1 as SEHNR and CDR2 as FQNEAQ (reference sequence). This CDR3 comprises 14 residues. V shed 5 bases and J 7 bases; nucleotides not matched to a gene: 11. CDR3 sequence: CASSRPGQIIEQYF. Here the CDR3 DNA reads TGTGCCAGCAGCCGACCGGGACAGATAATTGAGCAGTACTTC.

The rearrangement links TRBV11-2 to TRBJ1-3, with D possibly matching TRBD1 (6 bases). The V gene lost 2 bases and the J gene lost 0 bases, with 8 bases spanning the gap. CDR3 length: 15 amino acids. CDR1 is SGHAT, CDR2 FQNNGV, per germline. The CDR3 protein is CASSLTGPSGNTIYF. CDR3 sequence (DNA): TGTGCCAGCAGCTTAACAGGGCCCTCTGGAAACACCATATATTTT. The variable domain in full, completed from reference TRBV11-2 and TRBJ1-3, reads EAGVAQSPRYKIIEKRQSVAFWCNPISGHATLYWYQQILGQGPKLLIQFQNNGVVDDSQLPKDRFSAERLKGVDSTLKIQPAKLEDSAVYLCASSLTGPSGNTIYFGEGSWLTVV.

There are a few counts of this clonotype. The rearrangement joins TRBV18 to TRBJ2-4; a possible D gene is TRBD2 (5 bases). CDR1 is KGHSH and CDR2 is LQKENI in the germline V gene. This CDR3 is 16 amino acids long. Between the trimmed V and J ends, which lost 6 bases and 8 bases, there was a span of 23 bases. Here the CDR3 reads CASSQFRGRPNYIQYF. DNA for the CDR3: TGTGCCAGCTCTCAGTTTCGGGGTCGCCCAAATTACATTCAGTACTTC.

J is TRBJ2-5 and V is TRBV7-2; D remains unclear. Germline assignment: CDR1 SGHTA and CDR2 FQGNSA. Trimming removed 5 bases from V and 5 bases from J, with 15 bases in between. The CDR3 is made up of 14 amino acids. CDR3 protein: CASSTSRVWETQYF. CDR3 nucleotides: TGTGCCAGCAGCACCTCTAGGGTATGGGAGACCCAGTACTTC.

The CDR3 DNA follows: TGCGCCAGCAGCTTGCGTTATAGTTACACCGGGGAGCTGTTTTTT. Its translation: CASSLRYSYTGELFF. This chain uses TRBV5-1 with TRBJ2-2; D gene ambiguous. The V gene lost 1 base and the J gene lost 3 bases, with 10 bases spanning the gap. There are 15 residues in the CDR3. CDR1 SGHRS and CDR2 YFSETQ come from the germline V gene.

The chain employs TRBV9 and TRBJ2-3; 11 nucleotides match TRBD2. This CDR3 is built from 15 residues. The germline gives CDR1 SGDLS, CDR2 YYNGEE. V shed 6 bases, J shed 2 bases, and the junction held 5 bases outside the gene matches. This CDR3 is CASNQGLAVTDTQYF. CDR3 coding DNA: TGTGCCAGCAATCAGGGACTAGCGGTCACAGATACGCAGTATTTT.